The 15 T cell receptor beta chains below come from one sample, sequenced in a study of blood T cell repertoires in COVID-19. Profiling relied on immunoSEQ multiplex PCR, and the TCRdb table lists in-frame clones only, not all of them. The table has about 240,000 clones, about 89% seen once. Sequencing was carried out using PBMCs or T cells enriched from blood (not recorded which). Receptors originate from a woman under 40 who had recovered from COVID-19.

The chain employs TRBV19 and TRBJ1-3; D remains unclear. Germline V CDR1 and CDR2: LNHDA, SQIVND (reference sequence). The CDR3 has 14 amino acids. Trimming cost V 8 bases and J 0 bases, with 11 bases left between them. The CDR3 loop reads CASDRGLSGNTIYF. DNA for the CDR3: TGTGCCAGTGATCGGGGTCTCTCTGGAAACACCATATATTTT.

The chain recombines TRBV20-1 with TRBJ1-1, with a tentative D call TRBD1 (5 bases). The length of the CDR3 is 10 residues. Trimming took off 5 bases at V and 11 bases at J, with 12 bases between the two ends. In germline, CDR1 is DFQATT, CDR2 SNEGSKA (reference sequence). In nucleotides, the CDR3 is TGCAGTGCTGCCGACAGAGGCGCTTTCTTT. Protein product: CSAADRGAFF.

This clone was detected once. The chain is built from TRBV11-3 and TRBJ2-1, with 7 bases matching TRBD2. Germline V lookup: CDR1 SGHNT, CDR2 YENEEA. V gave up 1 base and J gave up 5 bases; unmatched junction bases: 5. The CDR3 extends over 15 amino acids. The CDR3 region is CASSLVGLADNEQFF. The CDR3 DNA is TGTGCCAGCAGCTTAGTAGGCCTAGCGGACAATGAGCAGTTCTTC. The full variable domain, with the rest looked up from reference TRBV11-3 and TRBJ2-1, is EAGVVQSPRYKIIEKKQPVAFWCNPISGHNTLYWYLQNLGQGPELLIRYENEEAVDDSQLPKDRFSAERLKGVDSTLKIQPAELGDSAVYLCASSLVGLADNEQFFGPGTRLTVL.

This rearrangement joins TRBV2 to TRBJ2-1; D is perhaps TRBD2 (6 bases). Trimming took 6 bases from V and 6 from J, leaving 24 bases between them. This CDR3 is built from 17 residues. In germline, CDR1 is SNHLY, CDR2 FYNNEI. The CDR3 DNA reads as TGTGCCAGCAGGACCCTCATGGGAGGAATACGACCCAATGAGCAGTTCTTC. It translates to CASRTLMGGIRPNEQFF.

The J gene is TRBJ2-1, the V gene TRBV6-2 or TRBV6-3; 8 nucleotides align to TRBD2. V shed 2 bases and J 0 bases; nucleotides not matched to a gene: 6. CDR1 is MNHEY, CDR2 SVGEGT, per germline. This CDR3 contains 17 residues. CDR3 DNA: TGTGCCAGCAGTTACGGGGCTAGCGGGCCCTCCTACAATGAGCAGTTCTTC. Translating it yields CASSYGASGPSYNEQFF.

Details on this clone: Other nucleotide sequences from this sample produce the same CDR3. The chain links TRBV3-1 (or the pseudogene TRBV3-2) to TRBJ2-2; 7 nucleotides match TRBD2. The CDR3 sequence is 15 residues long. The V segment lost 4 bases and the J segment 4 bases; nucleotides outside the gene matches: 6. Germline CDR1 LGHDT, CDR2 YNNKEL (reference sequence). The CDR3 is CASSRGGSRTGELFF. CDR3 sequence (DNA): TGTGCCAGCAGCCGGGGGGGGTCCCGCACCGGGGAGCTGTTTTTT.

The V and J genes are TRBV9 and TRBJ1-3, with D unclear. Trimming took off 4 bases at V and 0 bases at J, with 14 bases between the two ends. Germline CDR1 reads SGDLS; CDR2 reads YYNGEE. The length of the CDR3 is 16 residues. The DNA of the CDR3 is TGTGCCAGCAGCCGCGGGGTCCCTTACTCTGGAAACACCATATATTTT. Amino acids: CASSRGVPYSGNTIYF.

This clone has only a few counts. The chain has TRBV9 and TRBJ2-3; maybe TRBD2 (5 bases). Trimming took off 4 bases at V and 7 bases at J, with 13 bases between the two ends. This CDR3 contains 13 residues. Germline-derived CDR1 and CDR2 are SGDLS and YYNGEE. The CDR3 protein is CASSPPGRNTQYF. CDR3 coding DNA: TGTGCCAGCAGCCCCCCGGGGAGAAATACGCAGTATTTT.

The rearrangement uses TRBV19 and TRBJ2-7, with 10 bases lining up with TRBD2. The CDR3 contains 16 residues. V trimming: 1 base; J trimming: 2 bases; junction bases outside the gene matches: 5. Germline lookup yields CDR1 LNHDA and CDR2 SQIVND (reference sequence). The CDR3 DNA sequence: TGTGCCAGTAGTATAGGTGGGACTAGCGTTACCTACGAGCAGTACTTC. Translation: CASSIGGTSVTYEQYF.

This chain links TRBV5-5 with TRBJ1-3; 7 bases fit TRBD1. V shed 4 bases and J 9 bases; nucleotides not matched to a gene: 13. Germline CDR1 is SGHKS and CDR2 is YYEKEE (reference sequence). The CDR3 runs 15 residues. The CDR3 region has the DNA TGTGCCAGCAGCCCGAGGGACAGAACTTCAGGCACCATATATTTT. It is translated as CASSPRDRTSGTIYF.

The chain couples TRBV19 to TRBJ2-7; perhaps TRBD1 as D (6 bases). This CDR3 contains 14 residues. V was cut by 2 bases and J by 5 bases, with 13 bases left in between. Germline CDR1 is LNHDA and CDR2 is SQIVND (reference sequence). The DNA for the CDR3 is TGTGCCAGTAGTATACGGCAGGGGTCCAACGAGCAGTACTTC. Protein product: CASSIRQGSNEQYF.

This chain links TRBV18 with TRBJ2-1; 8 bases align to TRBD2. This CDR3 contains 11 residues. Germline CDR1 reads KGHSH; CDR2 reads LQKENI. With 1 base clipped from V and 15 bases from J, the junction kept 2 bases outside the gene matches. For the CDR3, the DNA is TGTGCCAGCTCACCACGGACTAGCCTGTTCTTC. Encoded protein: CASSPRTSLFF.

This sequence joins TRBV14 and TRBJ1-2; a possible D gene is TRBD1 (5 bases). Trimming stripped 4 bases from V and 8 bases from J, with 20 bases between. CDR3 length: 15 amino acids. The V gene's germline CDR1 is SGHDN and CDR2 FVKESK. The DNA of the CDR3 is TGTGCCAGCAGCCGAAGAAACCAGGGCGGTGGAGGCTACACCTTC. It yields the protein CASSRRNQGGGGYTF.

The chain has TRBV5-6 and TRBJ1-6; TRBD1 matches 7 bases. Germline CDR1 SGHDT, CDR2 YYEEEE. Trimming cost V 3 bases and J 7 bases; bases outside gene matches: 10. The CDR3 is 16 residues long. Written as DNA, the CDR3 is TGTGCCAGCAGCTGGACGTCTGCAGGGGGAAATTCACCCCTCCACTTT. Translated: CASSWTSAGGNSPLHF.

DNA for the CDR3: TGTGCCAGCAGTGAATCTAACAGGGTCACTGAAGCTTTCTTT. Protein sequence: CASSESNRVTEAFF. The gene calls are TRBV2 and TRBJ1-1, with D perhaps TRBD1 (6 bases). The CDR3 is 14 residues long. The V end lost 2 bases, the J end lost 4 bases, and 11 bases lay between the germline ends. Germline-derived CDR1 and CDR2 are SNHLY and FYNNEI.